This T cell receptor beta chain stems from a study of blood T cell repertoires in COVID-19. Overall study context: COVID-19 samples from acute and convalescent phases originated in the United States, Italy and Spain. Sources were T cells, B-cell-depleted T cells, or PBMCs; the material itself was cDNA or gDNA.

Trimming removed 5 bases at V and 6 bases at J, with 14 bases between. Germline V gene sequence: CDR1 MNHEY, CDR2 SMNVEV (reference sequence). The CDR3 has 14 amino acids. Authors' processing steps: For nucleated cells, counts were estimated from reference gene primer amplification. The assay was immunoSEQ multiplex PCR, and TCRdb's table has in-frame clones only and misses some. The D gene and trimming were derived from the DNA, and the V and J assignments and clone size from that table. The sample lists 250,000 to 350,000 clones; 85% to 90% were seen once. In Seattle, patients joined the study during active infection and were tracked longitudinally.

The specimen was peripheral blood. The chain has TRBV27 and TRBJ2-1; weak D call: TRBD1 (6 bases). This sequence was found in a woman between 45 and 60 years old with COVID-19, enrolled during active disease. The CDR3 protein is CASSSLDRSNEQFF. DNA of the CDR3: TGTGCCAGCAGTAGCCTAGACAGGAGCAATGAGCAGTTCTTC.